These 24 T cell receptor beta chains came from one sample sequenced in a study of blood T cell repertoires in COVID-19. Sequenced by immunoSEQ multiplex PCR; TCRdb stores in-frame clones only, minus some. The sample carries tens of thousands of clones, 88% recorded once. Sequences were obtained from peripheral blood. These receptors all come from a human donor in a cohort sampled during active COVID-19.

J is TRBJ1-2 and V is TRBV12-3 or TRBV12-4; a possible D gene is TRBD1 (5 bases). This CDR3 region has 13 residues. The ends were cut back, 0 bases at V and 3 bases at J, with 5 bases in the middle. CDR3 loop: CASSLAQDYGYTF. As DNA, the CDR3 is TGTGCCAGCAGTTTAGCACAGGACTATGGCTACACCTTC.

The J gene is TRBJ1-6, the V gene TRBV6-5; 8 bases are shared with TRBD1. The V segment lost 6 bases and the J segment 7 bases; nucleotides outside the gene matches: 2. The CDR3 runs 13 residues. CDR1 MNHEY and CDR2 SVGAGI come from the germline V gene. The CDR3 DNA sequence: TGTGCCAGCAGCGGACAGGGAAATTCACCCCTCCACTTT. This gives the protein CASSGQGNSPLHF.

The chain recombines TRBV9 with TRBJ2-7; TRBD1 agrees at 7 bases. The CDR3 loop spans 12 amino acids. Unmatched junction bases numbered 7, after V lost 3 bases and J lost 10 bases. The V gene's germline CDR1 is SGDLS and CDR2 YYNGEE. This chain's CDR3 is CASSAWTGSQYF. The DNA of the CDR3 is TGTGCCAGCAGCGCTTGGACAGGCTCCCAGTACTTC.

The J gene is TRBJ2-3, the V gene TRBV7-9, with TRBD2 identical over 9 bases. V trimming: 5 bases; J trimming: 2 bases; junction bases outside the gene matches: 5. This CDR3 has 15 amino acids. The germline V gene has CDR1 SEHNR and CDR2 FQNEAQ (reference sequence). The CDR3 DNA reads TGTGCCAGCAGCCGTAGCGGGGGCTTCACAGATACGCAGTATTTT. This translates into CASSRSGGFTDTQYF.

CDR3 sequence (DNA): TGTGCCAGCAGCCCGGGGGGGGTTGAGGAGCAGTACTTC. This encodes CASSPGGVEEQYF. This sequence joins TRBV7-8 and TRBJ2-7; the match to TRBD2 covers 8 bases. The J segment lost 7 bases and the V segment lost 5 bases, leaving 7 bases of the junction unmatched. Germline-derived CDR1 and CDR2 are SGHVS and FQNEAQ. The CDR3 length is 13 residues.

The CDR3 nucleotides are TGTGCCAGTAGTGCAGGGTTGGGGGGGCATCAGCCCCAGCATTTT. Translation: CASSAGLGGHQPQHF. V and J are TRBV19 and TRBJ1-5; possibly TRBD1 for D (6 bases). The CDR3 sequence is 15 residues long. The germline CDR1 and CDR2 sequences are LNHDA and SQIVND (reference sequence). V lost 5 bases and J 5 bases, leaving 16 bases between the germline ends.

The chain couples TRBV19 to TRBJ1-6; a possible D gene is TRBD1 (5 bases). V was trimmed by 4 bases and J by 0 bases, leaving 7 bases between them. This CDR3 region has 15 residues. Per germline, CDR1 LNHDA and CDR2 SQIVND (reference sequence). The CDR3 sequence is CASSRQSSYNSPLHF. The CDR3 nucleotides are TGTGCCAGTAGTAGACAGAGCTCCTATAATTCACCCCTCCACTTT.

This clone was counted only a few times. The chain employs TRBV2 and TRBJ1-5; 8 bases line up with TRBD1. Per the germline V gene, CDR1 is SNHLY and CDR2 is FYNNEI. The length of the CDR3 is 17 residues. V gave up 4 bases and J gave up 0 bases; unmatched junction bases: 8. The CDR3 DNA reads TGTGCCAGCAGTGTCCGGACAGGGCAGAATAGCAATCAGCCCCAGCATTTT. The encoded protein is CASSVRTGQNSNQPQHF.

The chain combines TRBV6-5 with TRBJ1-2; 8 bases map to TRBD1. Per the germline V gene, CDR1 is MNHEY and CDR2 is SVGAGI. The CDR3 spans 13 residues. Germline trimming cut 6 bases from V and 6 bases from J; bases unmatched to any gene: 6. CDR3 amino acids: CASSLDRGNGYTF. CDR3 DNA sequence: TGTGCCAGCAGCCTAGACAGGGGAAATGGCTACACCTTC.

This chain connects TRBV29-1 to TRBJ1-6, with 9 bases aligning to TRBD1. The CDR3 contains 16 residues. V dropped 4 bases and J dropped 8; count of bases not matched to a gene: 12. Germline-derived CDR1 and CDR2 are SQVTM and ANQGSEA. Here the CDR3 DNA reads TGCAGCGTTGCCCCCAGGACAGGGGTAAGCGATTCACCCCTCCACTTT. This codes for CSVAPRTGVSDSPLHF.

This chain uses TRBV28 with TRBJ2-7, with D possibly matching TRBD1 (6 bases). V was trimmed by 6 bases and J by 2 bases, leaving 17 bases between them. The CDR3 length is 15 residues. Germline-derived CDR1 and CDR2 are MDHEN and SYDVKM. The CDR3 DNA sequence: TGTGCCAGCAGCCTCCGAGGGGGAGCGACCTACGAGCAGTACTTC. Protein: CASSLRGGATYEQYF.

The chain is built from TRBV5-1 and TRBJ2-4, with a weak D call TRBD1 (5 bases). Germline CDR1 and CDR2: SGHRS and YFSETQ. V was clipped by 2 bases and J by 4 bases, with 10 bases between them. The CDR3 runs 14 residues. The CDR3 coding sequence is TGCGCCAGCAGCTTTGACAGCCCAAAAAACATTCAGTACTTC. This sequence encodes CASSFDSPKNIQYF.

The chain combines TRBV6-2 or TRBV6-3 with TRBJ1-4; D remains ambiguous. Germline CDR1 and CDR2: MNHEY and SVGEGT. The V end was cut by 0 bases, the J end by 0 bases, with 11 bases between. The CDR3 extends over 17 amino acids. CDR3 in DNA: TGTGCCAGCAGTTACTCCGGAGGACCCGCAACTAATGAAAAACTGTTTTTT. It specifies CASSYSGGPATNEKLFF.

The gene calls are TRBV7-3 and TRBJ2-1; 8 positions match TRBD2. This CDR3 comprises 14 residues. Germline-derived CDR1 and CDR2 are SGHTA and FQGTGA. V lost 5 bases and J lost 7; bases outside the gene matches: 7. CDR3 coding DNA: TGTGCCAGCAGCCTAGGGCGGGGGGTTAATGAGCAGTTCTTC. Translated, it gives CASSLGRGVNEQFF. Using reference TRBV7-3 and TRBJ2-1 for the parts outside the CDR3, the full variable domain is GAGVSQTPSNKVTEKGKYVELRCDPISGHTALYWYRQSLGQGPEFLIYFQGTGAADDSGLPNDRFFAVRPEGSVSTLKIQRTERGDSAVYLCASSLGRGVNEQFFGPGTRLTVL.

This chain connects TRBV11-3 to TRBJ1-1; D may be TRBD1 (6 bases). V was trimmed by 5 bases and J by 1 base, leaving 14 bases between them. This CDR3 is built from 15 residues. Per germline, CDR1 SGHNT and CDR2 YENEEA. CDR3 protein: CASSTGQSPNTEAFF. In DNA form, the CDR3 reads TGTGCCAGCAGCACAGGACAGAGTCCGAACACTGAAGCTTTCTTT.

The rearrangement links TRBV24-1 to TRBJ1-2; 10 bases are a match to TRBD1. Germline CDR1 is KGHDR and CDR2 is SFDVKD. The J segment lost 6 bases and the V segment lost 9 bases, leaving 9 bases of the junction unmatched. The CDR3 has 14 amino acids. The CDR3 nucleotides read TGTGCCACCGGATCGGGACAGGGGCTCCATGGCTACACCTTC. Protein sequence: CATGSGQGLHGYTF.

In this sample, this clone turned up once. The CDR3 DNA reads as TGTGCCAGCAGTTACTCGGGACAGACCTATGGCTACACCTTC. Protein product: CASSYSGQTYGYTF. The chain links TRBV6-2 or TRBV6-3 to TRBJ1-2, with TRBD1 matching 7 bases. The CDR3 covers 14 residues. V shed 0 bases, J shed 4 bases, and the junction held 2 bases outside the gene matches. CDR1 and CDR2 (germline): MNHEY, SVGEGT.

The V and J genes are TRBV21-1 and TRBJ1-4; the table's D call, TRBD1, was not checked against the DNA. TRBV21-1 is deemed a pseudogene. The CDR3 runs 18 residues. CDR3 sequence reads: CASSQRTGDTQGNEKLFF. CDR3 DNA: TGTGCCAGCAGCCAGAGGACAGGGGATACACAGGGTAATGAAAAACTGTTTTTT.

The chain uses TRBV3-1 (or the pseudogene TRBV3-2) and TRBJ2-7, with unresolved D. CDR1 is LGHDT and CDR2 is YNNKEL in the germline V gene (reference sequence). V shed 0 bases and J shed 0 bases, with 9 bases lying between them. CDR3 length: 15 amino acids. CDR3 sequence reads: CASSQDPIPSYEQYF. CDR3 nucleotide sequence: TGTGCCAGCAGCCAAGACCCAATTCCCTCCTACGAGCAGTACTTC.

This clone was recorded a few times. V is TRBV25-1 and J is TRBJ1-6; TRBD1 matches at 8 bases. Per the germline V gene, CDR1 is MGHDK and CDR2 is SYGVNS. The CDR3 extends over 15 amino acids. With V trimmed by 6 bases and J by 9 bases, 10 bases remained unmatched. Written as DNA, the CDR3 is TGTGCCAGCAGCCCATCGACAGGGGCGGGTTCACCCCTCCACTTT. Protein: CASSPSTGAGSPLHF.

The CDR3 sequence is CASSPAGGSSYEQYF. Here the CDR3 DNA reads TGTGCCAGCAGCCCAGCGGGGGGTAGCTCCTACGAGCAGTACTTC. V is TRBV3-1 (or the pseudogene TRBV3-2) and J is TRBJ2-7; TRBD2 aligns across 9 bases. Germline assignment: CDR1 LGHDT and CDR2 YNNKEL (reference sequence). J gave up 0 bases and V 4 bases, and 4 bases lay outside the gene matches. The CDR3 is made up of 15 amino acids.

V and J are TRBV27 and TRBJ2-1, with D perhaps matching TRBD2 (7 bases). Trimming removed 4 bases at V and 7 bases at J, with 20 bases between. CDR1 MNHEY and CDR2 SMNVEV come from the germline V gene (reference sequence). This CDR3 is 16 amino acids long. CDR3 nucleotides: TGTGCCAGCAGTTCCCCCGAGGGGGGGCGTACAAATGAGCAGTTCTTC. Protein: CASSSPEGGRTNEQFF.

The chain uses TRBV19 and TRBJ1-1; D gene uncertain. Trimming pared 6 bases from V and 7 bases from J, leaving 15 bases between. The CDR3 is 13 amino acids. Germline loops: CDR1 LNHDA, CDR2 SQIVND (reference sequence). The CDR3 loop reads CASRNGRAFEAFF. The DNA of the CDR3 is TGTGCCAGTAGAAACGGGAGGGCCTTTGAAGCTTTCTTT.

The rearrangement joins TRBV27 to TRBJ2-3, with D possibly being TRBD1 (5 bases). The CDR3 totals 14 residues. CDR1 MNHEY and CDR2 SMNVEV come from the germline V gene (reference sequence). V was clipped by 2 bases and J by 2 bases, with 8 bases between them. CDR3 coding DNA: TGTGCCAGCAGTTTAACGGACATCACAGATACGCAGTATTTT. Residues: CASSLTDITDTQYF.